This entry lists 15 T cell receptor beta chains sequenced from one sample in a study of monozygotic twins with cystic fibrosis. Sequencing used immunoSEQ multiplex PCR; TCRdb keeps in-frame clones, though not all of them. The sample holds 30,000 to 35,000 clones, roughly 66% seen once. The material sequenced was blood. The origin of the receptors is a girl between 5 and 17 years old with cystic fibrosis.

This chain connects TRBV6-5 to TRBJ1-1; 9 positions agree with TRBD1. The CDR3 contains 14 residues. With V trimmed by 7 bases and J by 5 bases, 8 bases remained unmatched. The germline CDR1 and CDR2 sequences are MNHEY and SVGAGI. The chain's CDR3 is CASKPGTGWTEAFF. For the CDR3, the DNA is TGTGCCAGCAAACCCGGGACAGGGTGGACTGAAGCTTTCTTT.

The CDR3, as DNA: TGCAGCGTTGAAATTAACTATGGCTACACCTTC. This gives the protein CSVEINYGYTF. This sequence joins TRBV29-1 and TRBJ1-2; no firm D call. CDR3 length: 11 amino acids. Per germline, CDR1 SQVTM and CDR2 ANQGSEA. With 2 bases removed from V and 1 base from J, the gap between germline ends came to 2 bases.

This clone has just a few counts. The V gene is TRBV2, the J gene TRBJ1-3, with D perhaps TRBD1 (5 bases). The CDR3 runs 16 residues. V was shortened by 3 bases and J by 0 bases, with 12 bases between the two germline ends. Per germline, CDR1 SNHLY and CDR2 FYNNEI. The CDR3 is CASSDREYGSGNTIYF. CDR3 nucleotide sequence: TGTGCCAGCAGTGACAGGGAATATGGCTCTGGAAACACCATATATTTT.

This chain uses TRBV6-5 with TRBJ1-2; no firm D call. Trimming pared 5 bases from V and 4 bases from J, leaving 17 bases between. This CDR3 spans 15 amino acids. Germline V CDR1 and CDR2: MNHEY, SVGAGI. The CDR3 DNA reads TGTGCCAGCAGTCCCCCTTGGGAGGGTAGCTATGGCTACACCTTC. As protein: CASSPPWEGSYGYTF.

This clone was observed once. The V gene is TRBV7-2, the J gene TRBJ2-5; 7 bases are a match to TRBD2. CDR1 and CDR2 (germline): SGHTA, FQGNSA. The CDR3 has 16 residues. The trim removed 0 bases at V and 2 bases at J, leaving 6 bases unmatched. The CDR3, as DNA: TGTGCCAGCAGCTTAGCAGTGGGTAGCGGGCAAGAGACCCAGTACTTC. It translates to CASSLAVGSGQETQYF.

The V gene is TRBV28, the J gene TRBJ1-2; 7 bases are shared with TRBD1. This CDR3 is built from 14 residues. Germline V gene lookup returns CDR1 MDHEN and CDR2 SYDVKM. The J segment lost 2 bases and the V segment lost 3 bases, leaving 3 bases of the junction unmatched. The CDR3 reads CASSLTGTNYGYTF. CDR3 DNA: TGTGCCAGCAGTTTGACAGGGACGAACTATGGCTACACCTTC.

This clone has a handful of counts. This sequence joins TRBV5-1 and TRBJ2-1; 8 bases are a match to TRBD2. From germline, CDR1 is SGHRS and CDR2 YFSETQ. This CDR3 contains 15 residues. J lost 5 bases, V lost 0 bases, and 4 bases had no gene match. CDR3 sequence reads: CASSLGTSTNNEQFF. The CDR3 DNA reads TGCGCCAGCAGCTTGGGGACTAGCACAAACAATGAGCAGTTCTTC. The full variable domain, its missing parts supplied by reference TRBV5-1 and TRBJ2-1, is KAGVTQTPRYLIKTRGQQVTLSCSPISGHRSVSWYQQTPGQGLQFLFEYFSETQRNKGNFPGRFSGRQFSNSRSEMNVSTLELGDSALYLCASSLGTSTNNEQFFGPGTRLTVL.

V gene TRBV7-9 combines with J gene TRBJ2-2; TRBD2 is a possible D gene (5 bases). The V gene's germline CDR1 is SEHNR and CDR2 FQNEAQ (reference sequence). The CDR3 is 18 amino acids. V lost 2 bases to trimming and J lost 0 bases, with 16 bases between them. CDR3 bases: TGTGCCAGCAGCTTAATGTACCGGAGGACGTCGAACACCGGGGAGCTGTTTTTT. Translating gives CASSLMYRRTSNTGELFF.

The J gene is TRBJ2-5, the V gene TRBV7-9; weak D call: TRBD2 (6 bases). This CDR3 contains 13 residues. Per the germline V gene, CDR1 is SEHNR and CDR2 is FQNEAQ (reference sequence). V gave up 3 bases and J gave up 5 bases, with 10 bases separating them. The CDR3 is CASSFVGGETQYF. CDR3 bases: TGTGCCAGCAGCTTTGTTGGAGGGGAGACCCAGTACTTC.

J is TRBJ2-2 and V is TRBV4-3; the match to TRBD2 covers 13 bases. CDR1 is LGHNA, CDR2 YSLEER, per germline. This CDR3 has 18 amino acids. J gave up 3 bases and V 4 bases, and 8 bases lay outside the gene matches. The CDR3 nucleotides are TGCGCCAGCAGCCTCGGGACTAGCGGGATGAGCGACACCGGGGAGCTGTTTTTT. Protein sequence: CASSLGTSGMSDTGELFF.

The CDR3 nucleotides are TGCGCCAGCAGCTTGGGCCCCCCGAGAGGGGGCAACGAGCAGTACGTC. Translation gives CASSLGPPRGGNEQYV. The rearrangement links TRBV5-1 to TRBJ2-7; TRBD1 agrees at 7 bases. The junction had 11 bases not matched to a gene; V was cut back by 0 bases and J by 5 bases. The CDR3 loop spans 16 amino acids. Per germline, CDR1 SGHRS and CDR2 YFSETQ.

This chain links TRBV2 with TRBJ2-2; D uncertain. The germline V and J ends were trimmed by 7 bases and 3 bases, with 12 bases remaining between them. The germline CDR1 and CDR2 sequences are SNHLY and FYNNEI. The CDR3 spans 14 residues. Here the CDR3 reads CASIPQTHTGELFF. In nucleotides, the CDR3 is TGTGCCAGCATCCCACAGACCCACACCGGGGAGCTGTTTTTT.

V gene TRBV4-3 combines with J gene TRBJ2-1; D gene uncertain. Germline CDR1 is LGHNA and CDR2 is YSLEER. V lost 0 bases and J 5 bases, leaving 20 bases between the germline ends. CDR3 length: 18 residues. CDR3 DNA sequence: TGCGCCAGCAGCCAAGAAACATGGATTTCCAGGAGAGACAATGAGCAGTTCTTC. This gives the protein CASSQETWISRRDNEQFF.

This chain links TRBV30 with TRBJ1-5; D unclear. This CDR3 has 13 amino acids. Germline V gene lookup returns CDR1 GTSNPN and CDR2 SVGIG (reference sequence). V lost 5 bases and J 0 bases, leaving 8 bases between the germline ends. The CDR3 is CAWAGGSNQPQHF. DNA for the CDR3: TGTGCCTGGGCGGGAGGTAGCAATCAGCCCCAGCATTTT.

This clone was found a few times. The chain combines TRBV7-8 with TRBJ2-2; D possibly corresponds to TRBD1 (7 bases). V was cut by 5 bases and J by 4 bases, with 14 bases left in between. Germline loops: CDR1 SGHVS, CDR2 FQNEAQ. This CDR3 is 15 amino acids long. The CDR3 here is CASSPGDSRTGELFF. CDR3 sequence (DNA): TGTGCCAGCAGCCCGGGGGACAGTCGCACCGGGGAGCTGTTTTTT.